These 27 T cell receptor beta chains originate from one sample sequenced in a study of blood T cell repertoires in COVID-19. Some clones are missing from TCRdb's copy, which holds only in-frame ones; the method was immunoSEQ multiplex PCR. The sample shows more than 250,000 clones, around 87% of them seen only once. The sequenced sample consisted of peripheral blood. The receptors originated from a man aged 50 or older with active or convalescent COVID-19.

This chain connects TRBV9 to TRBJ2-5; D perhaps matches TRBD2 (5 bases). CDR3 size: 13 residues. With 2 bases removed from V and 5 bases from J, the gap between germline ends came to 10 bases. Germline lookup yields CDR1 SGDLS and CDR2 YYNGEE. The CDR3 sequence is CASSVLGDETQYF. The CDR3 region has the DNA TGTGCCAGCAGCGTCCTGGGAGATGAGACCCAGTACTTC.

V usage is TRBV7-3 and J usage is TRBJ1-1; D not certain. Trimming removed 1 base from V and 3 bases from J, with 9 bases in between. Germline assignment: CDR1 SGHTA and CDR2 FQGTGA. This CDR3 is built from 14 residues. The CDR3 DNA follows: TGTGCCAGCAGCTTAAATCCCCCTGACACTGAAGCTTTCTTT. Amino acid sequence: CASSLNPPDTEAFF.

This chain joins TRBV19 and TRBJ1-6; 8 nucleotides match TRBD1. Looked up from germline, CDR1 is LNHDA and CDR2 is SQIVND (reference sequence). The length of the CDR3 is 13 residues. Trimming cost V 9 bases and J 6 bases; bases outside gene matches: 4. The CDR3 DNA is TGTGCCAGCCAAGACAGGGGTAATTCACCCCTCCACTTT. The encoded protein is CASQDRGNSPLHF.

V and J are TRBV9 and TRBJ2-2; D gene unclear. This CDR3 has 16 amino acids. The V gene lost 3 bases and the J gene lost 4 bases, with 16 bases spanning the gap. Per the germline V gene, CDR1 is SGDLS and CDR2 is YYNGEE. This CDR3 is CASSARSSSSTGELFF. Here the CDR3 DNA reads TGTGCCAGCAGCGCCCGGAGTAGCTCCAGCACCGGGGAGCTGTTTTTT.

J is TRBJ2-7 and V is TRBV5-1; 7 positions agree with TRBD2. Germline CDR1 SGHRS, CDR2 YFSETQ. The CDR3 spans 15 residues. Trimming removed 4 bases from V and 6 bases from J; junction bases left unmatched: 13. The CDR3 nucleotides are TGCGCCAGCAGCGTCGGAACCGGGAGCGGGATCGAGCAGTACTTC. Translated, it gives CASSVGTGSGIEQYF. The whole variable domain, filled in from reference TRBV5-1 and TRBJ2-7, reads KAGVTQTPRYLIKTRGQQVTLSCSPISGHRSVSWYQQTPGQGLQFLFEYFSETQRNKGNFPGRFSGRQFSNSRSEMNVSTLELGDSALYLCASSVGTGSGIEQYFGPGTRLTVT.

This chain joins TRBV28 and TRBJ2-4, with D hard to call. The CDR3 length is 14 residues. V was shortened by 8 bases and J by 4 bases, with 15 bases between the two germline ends. Germline loops: CDR1 MDHEN, CDR2 SYDVKM. The CDR3 here is CASAPVSLKNIQYF. The CDR3, as DNA: TGTGCCAGCGCCCCCGTTAGCTTAAAAAACATTCAGTACTTC.

This rearrangement joins TRBV2 to TRBJ2-6, with D tentatively TRBD1 (6 bases). Between the trimmed V and J ends, which lost 9 bases and 4 bases, there was a span of 13 bases. This CDR3 spans 14 amino acids. Germline V gene sequence: CDR1 SNHLY, CDR2 FYNNEI. The chain's CDR3 is CASSQGNGANVLTF. CDR3 in DNA: TGTGCCAGTTCACAGGGTAACGGGGCCAACGTCCTGACTTTC.

CDR3 loop: CASSTEGATPYGYTF. The CDR3 DNA reads as TGTGCCAGTAGTACGGAGGGGGCCACCCCCTATGGCTACACCTTC. The chain carries TRBV19 and TRBJ1-2, with TRBD1 identical over 7 bases. The CDR3 has 15 amino acids. With 4 bases clipped from V and 4 bases from J, the junction kept 9 bases outside the gene matches. The germline CDR1 and CDR2 sequences are LNHDA and SQIVND (reference sequence).

The chain couples TRBV6-2 or TRBV6-3 to TRBJ2-4, with 7 bases lining up with TRBD2. The germline gives CDR1 MNHEY, CDR2 SVGEGT. This CDR3 region has 15 residues. The V and J ends lost 0 bases and 11 bases, in that order; junction bases with no gene match: 10. CDR3 loop: CASSYSSRGDTVQYF. For the CDR3, the DNA is TGTGCCAGCAGTTACTCGAGTCGGGGGGATACGGTTCAGTACTTC.

The chain carries TRBV18 and TRBJ2-7; TRBD2 is a possible D gene (6 bases). The V gene lost 3 bases and the J gene lost 4 bases, with 13 bases spanning the gap. The length of the CDR3 is 14 residues. Germline lookup yields CDR1 KGHSH and CDR2 LQKENI. The CDR3 here is CASSPRRDFYEQYF. CDR3 DNA: TGTGCCAGCTCACCGAGAAGGGACTTTTACGAGCAGTACTTC.

The chain links TRBV27 to TRBJ2-1; D is possibly TRBD1 (6 bases). Germline lookup yields CDR1 MNHEY and CDR2 SMNVEV (reference sequence). Trimming stripped 6 bases from V and 0 bases from J, with 15 bases between. The CDR3 loop spans 16 amino acids. Here the CDR3 reads CASRRGTLSSYNEQFF. In DNA form, the CDR3 reads TGTGCCAGCAGAAGGGGGACATTGAGCTCCTACAATGAGCAGTTCTTC.

The J gene is TRBJ2-3, the V gene TRBV7-9; 7 bases map to TRBD1. Germline CDR1 reads SEHNR; CDR2 reads FQNEAQ (reference sequence). With 0 bases clipped from V and 3 bases from J, the junction kept 6 bases outside the gene matches. The CDR3 is made up of 16 amino acids. Written as DNA, the CDR3 is TGTGCCAGCAGCTTAGCTGAAGGGGGCTGGACAGATACGCAGTATTTT. Translation: CASSLAEGGWTDTQYF.

The chain uses TRBV5-8 and TRBJ1-2; 7 nucleotides agree with TRBD1. Germline V gene sequence: CDR1 SGHTS, CDR2 YDEGEE. V lost 1 base, J lost 4 bases, and 13 bases stayed unmatched. This CDR3 contains 17 residues. CDR3: CASSLRQGTGAFYGYTF. CDR3 bases: TGTGCCAGCAGCTTGCGACAGGGAACGGGGGCTTTCTATGGCTACACCTTC.

V usage is TRBV19 and J usage is TRBJ1-2, with 10 bases aligning to TRBD1. Germline CDR1 LNHDA, CDR2 SQIVND (reference sequence). The CDR3 is 13 residues long. V lost 4 bases, J lost 7 bases, and 3 bases stayed unmatched. The CDR3 bases are TGTGCCAGTAGTACGACAGGGGGCCTTGGCTACACCTTC. It specifies CASSTTGGLGYTF.

The gene calls are TRBV7-2 and TRBJ1-1, with D perhaps matching TRBD1 (6 bases). V lost 2 bases and J 13 bases, leaving 20 bases between the germline ends. Germline CDR1 SGHTA, CDR2 FQGNSA. CDR3 length: 14 residues. The CDR3 loop reads CASSLSMTGTRGFF. CDR3 in DNA: TGTGCCAGCAGCTTAAGTATGACAGGAACTAGGGGTTTCTTT.

The CDR3 is CASSLDRVGYTF. DNA of the CDR3: TGCGCCAGCAGCTTAGACAGGGTTGGCTACACCTTC. This chain joins TRBV5-1 and TRBJ1-2; TRBD1 agrees at 7 bases. Germline assignment: CDR1 SGHRS and CDR2 YFSETQ. Unmatched junction bases numbered 2, after V lost 2 bases and J lost 7 bases. CDR3 length: 12 residues. Full variable domain (missing parts from reference TRBV5-1 and TRBJ1-2): KAGVTQTPRYLIKTRGQQVTLSCSPISGHRSVSWYQQTPGQGLQFLFEYFSETQRNKGNFPGRFSGRQFSNSRSEMNVSTLELGDSALYLCASSLDRVGYTFGSGTRLTVV.

The genes are TRBV4-3 and TRBJ1-6, with D possibly matching TRBD1 (6 bases). Per the germline V gene, CDR1 is LGHNA and CDR2 is YSLEER. Deletions cut 4 bases from V and 3 bases from J, with 7 bases between. The CDR3 runs to 14 residues. The CDR3 reads CASSPGHYNSPLHF. DNA of the CDR3: TGCGCCAGCAGCCCGGGACACTATAATTCACCCCTCCACTTT.

The rearrangement uses TRBV4-2 and TRBJ1-1; no firm D call. The CDR3 is 13 residues long. V shed 4 bases and J shed 5 bases, with 11 bases lying between them. The germline CDR1 and CDR2 sequences are LGHNA and YNFKEQ. DNA for the CDR3: TGTGCCAGCAGCCCCGGTGGGCTGACTGAAGCTTTCTTT. Translation gives CASSPGGLTEAFF.

The chain has TRBV5-1 and TRBJ1-5; 7 nucleotides align to TRBD1. V lost 5 bases and J lost 6; bases outside the gene matches: 11. This CDR3 comprises 15 residues. Germline CDR1 reads SGHRS; CDR2 reads YFSETQ. The CDR3 nucleotides read TGCGCCAGCAGTCCCGACAGGGCGGCCGGTCAGCCCCAGCATTTT. Protein sequence: CASSPDRAAGQPQHF.

V usage is TRBV7-3 and J usage is TRBJ2-1; perhaps TRBD2 as D (6 bases). This CDR3 contains 15 residues. V lost 3 bases, J lost 2 bases, and 11 bases lay in between. Germline V gene lookup returns CDR1 SGHTA and CDR2 FQGTGA. The CDR3 loop reads CASSLRGGTYNEQFF. The DNA of the CDR3 is TGTGCCAGCAGCTTGCGGGGAGGTACCTACAATGAGCAGTTCTTC.

The chain recombines TRBV5-8 with TRBJ1-1, with no clear D. The germline V gene has CDR1 SGHTS and CDR2 YDEGEE. The V end lost 2 bases, the J end lost 0 bases, and 14 bases lay between the germline ends. CDR3 length: 16 amino acids. CDR3 sequence: CASSFFYGEMNTEAFF. The CDR3 region has the DNA TGTGCCAGCAGCTTCTTCTATGGGGAGATGAACACTGAAGCTTTCTTT.

This clone is a singleton in its sample. The chain joins TRBV5-1 to TRBJ1-1, with D unresolved. Germline V lookup: CDR1 SGHRS, CDR2 YFSETQ. The V end lost 0 bases, the J end lost 4 bases, and 13 bases lay between the germline ends. The CDR3 is 15 amino acids. CDR3 region: CASSLERVPRTEAFF. CDR3 DNA sequence: TGCGCCAGCAGCTTGGAGAGGGTACCTCGCACTGAAGCTTTCTTT.

This clone came up once. This rearrangement joins TRBV2 to TRBJ2-7, with D perhaps TRBD2 (5 bases). The CDR3 contains 11 residues. Germline assignment: CDR1 SNHLY and CDR2 FYNNEI. Trimming shortened V by 7 bases and J by 3 bases, and 7 bases separated the two germline ends. CDR3 DNA: TGTGCCAGCACTGCGGGCTACGAGCAGTACTTC. It is translated as CASTAGYEQYF.

The rearrangement uses TRBV6-6 and TRBJ1-6; 7 positions agree with TRBD1. After removal of 2 bases from V and 9 bases from J, the junction contained 7 bases not matched to a gene. The CDR3 sequence is 15 residues long. Germline values: CDR1 MNHNY, CDR2 SVGAGI (reference sequence). The DNA of the CDR3 is TGTGCCAGCAGTTACCCACAGGGGAGGAGTTCACCCCTCCACTTT. This sequence encodes CASSYPQGRSSPLHF.

This clone was picked up one time. This chain uses TRBV5-1 with TRBJ1-6; 7 bases are a match to TRBD1. Germline trimming cut 1 base from V and 9 bases from J; bases unmatched to any gene: 7. CDR1 and CDR2 (germline): SGHRS, YFSETQ. The CDR3 is 15 amino acids. CDR3 DNA sequence: TGCGCCAGCAGCTTGACGACAGGGAGTCGTTCACCCCTCCACTTT. Protein: CASSLTTGSRSPLHF.

Worth noting for this clone: This sample also contains other DNA sequences that code for the same CDR3. V gene TRBV29-1 combines with J gene TRBJ1-5, with TRBD1 identical over 8 bases. The CDR3 covers 12 residues. CDR1 SQVTM and CDR2 ANQGSEA come from the germline V gene. V lost 7 bases and J lost 4; bases outside the gene matches: 3. The DNA for the CDR3 is TGCAGCGCACGACAGGGGAATCAGCCCCAGCATTTT. It yields the protein CSARQGNQPQHF.

The rearrangement joins TRBV3-1 (or the pseudogene TRBV3-2) to TRBJ2-2; 9 bases line up with TRBD2. The CDR3 is made up of 15 amino acids. Germline V gene sequence: CDR1 LGHDT, CDR2 YNNKEL (reference sequence). The J segment lost 4 bases and the V segment lost 6 bases, leaving 6 bases of the junction unmatched. CDR3 region: CASSLGLAATGELFF. CDR3 nucleotides: TGTGCCAGCAGTCTGGGACTAGCAGCCACCGGGGAGCTGTTTTTT.